These 15 T cell receptor beta chains were all obtained from the same sample, sequenced in a study of blood T cell repertoires in COVID-19. This table comes from immunoSEQ multiplex PCR, and its TCRdb copy is limited to in-frame clones, with some not included. The repertoire holds under 200,000 clones, with 79% as singletons. The sequencing sample was made of PBMCs or T cells enriched from blood (not recorded which). The receptor set was obtained from a woman in her seventies in a cohort exposed to, infected with or recovered from COVID-19 (not recorded which).

The rearrangement links TRBV20-1 to TRBJ1-2; TRBD1 agrees at 7 bases. V gave up 3 bases and J gave up 7 bases; unmatched junction bases: 5. The germline V gene encodes CDR1 DFQATT and CDR2 SNEGSKA (reference sequence). The CDR3 sequence is 12 residues long. The CDR3 spells CSASQGVGGYTF. CDR3 in DNA: TGCAGTGCTAGTCAGGGGGTTGGTGGCTACACCTTC.

CDR3 loop: CASSLRGTLDTQYF. CDR3 coding DNA: TGTGCCAGCAGCCTCCGGGGGACGCTGGATACGCAGTATTTT. The chain joins TRBV9 to TRBJ2-3; D is perhaps TRBD2 (6 bases). Germline loops: CDR1 SGDLS, CDR2 YYNGEE. The CDR3 has 14 residues. Trimming removed 4 bases from V and 6 bases from J, with 15 bases in between.

The chain links TRBV15 to TRBJ1-5; D not resolved. The germline V gene encodes CDR1 LNHNV and CDR2 YYDKDF (reference sequence). The CDR3 loop spans 14 amino acids. The V gene lost 7 bases and the J gene lost 2 bases, with 12 bases spanning the gap. CDR3 in amino acids: CATTQDPGNQPQHF. The CDR3 nucleotides are TGTGCCACCACTCAGGATCCGGGCAATCAGCCCCAGCATTTT.

This clone was recorded a few times. V is TRBV10-1 and J is TRBJ1-5; D is unclear. CDR3 length equals 14 residues. Trimming stripped 8 bases from V and 2 bases from J, with 13 bases between. Germline loops: CDR1 WNHNN, CDR2 SYGVQD (reference sequence). The CDR3 DNA sequence: TGCGCCAGCGCTAAACGGGATGGCAATCAGCCCCAGCATTTT. It codes for CASAKRDGNQPQHF.

This chain joins TRBV2 and TRBJ2-1; D may be TRBD2 (6 bases). Trimming pared 4 bases from V and 5 bases from J, leaving 12 bases between. Germline CDR1 reads SNHLY; CDR2 reads FYNNEI. The CDR3 covers 14 residues. DNA for the CDR3: TGTGCCAGCAGTGTCGGGAGAGGGCACAATGAGCAGTTCTTC. It specifies CASSVGRGHNEQFF.

The chain couples TRBV6-2 or TRBV6-3 to TRBJ2-2, with 9 bases that match TRBD2. V shed 2 bases and J 3 bases; nucleotides not matched to a gene: 7. Germline assignment: CDR1 MNHEY and CDR2 SVGEGT. This CDR3 is 17 amino acids long. CDR3 nucleotides: TGTGCCAGCAGTTACCAAGGGCGGGAGGGTGACACCGGGGAGCTGTTTTTT. Amino acids: CASSYQGREGDTGELFF.

The rearrangement joins TRBV18 to TRBJ2-5; D not certain. This CDR3 spans 14 amino acids. The germline V gene encodes CDR1 KGHSH and CDR2 LQKENI. Trimming removed 6 bases from V and 1 base from J, with 12 bases in between. CDR3 sequence reads: CASSPTSGQETQYF. Here the CDR3 DNA reads TGTGCCAGCTCGCCGACCTCGGGCCAAGAGACCCAGTACTTC.

The gene calls are TRBV11-2 and TRBJ1-6; no clear D. The CDR3 extends over 19 amino acids. V was clipped by 2 bases and J by 5 bases, with 22 bases between them. Per germline, CDR1 SGHAT and CDR2 FQNNGV. CDR3 loop: CASSLMRFREYYNNSPLHF. The DNA for the CDR3 is TGTGCCAGCAGCTTAATGAGGTTCCGGGAATATTACAATAATTCACCCCTCCACTTT.

Here the CDR3 reads CASRGLAGGTAVYEQYF. CDR3 DNA: TGCGCCAGCAGGGGACTAGCGGGAGGGACCGCGGTTTACGAGCAGTACTTC. The gene calls are TRBV10-2 and TRBJ2-7; 16 bases are a match to TRBD2. The CDR3 consists of 17 residues. The germline gives CDR1 WSHSY, CDR2 SAAADI. Unmatched junction bases numbered 9, after V lost 6 bases and J lost 4 bases.

The V and J genes are TRBV5-1 and TRBJ2-7; 10 positions match TRBD2. From germline, CDR1 is SGHRS and CDR2 YFSETQ. The CDR3 totals 15 residues. After removal of 2 bases from V and 2 bases from J, the junction contained 4 bases not matched to a gene. The CDR3 DNA sequence: TGCGCCAGCAGCTTCACAGCGGGAGGGCCCTACGAGCAGTACTTC. Translation: CASSFTAGGPYEQYF.

Only one count was recorded for this clone. This chain connects TRBV7-6 to TRBJ2-3, with 7 positions matching TRBD2. CDR1 and CDR2 (germline): SGHVS, FNYEAQ. V lost 5 bases to trimming and J lost 2 bases; unmatched junction nucleotides: 7. This CDR3 spans 15 amino acids. CDR3 DNA: TGTGCCAGCAGCGCGAGCGGGACCTTCACAGATACGCAGTATTTT. Amino acids: CASSASGTFTDTQYF.

V gene TRBV28 combines with J gene TRBJ1-4; 7 nucleotides align to TRBD1. CDR1 and CDR2 from the germline V gene are MDHEN and SYDVKM. The CDR3 consists of 13 residues. The V segment lost 6 bases and the J segment 8 bases; nucleotides outside the gene matches: 6. As DNA, the CDR3 is TGTGCCAGCAGCCCAGGACAGGTCGAAAAACTGTTTTTT. Translated, it gives CASSPGQVEKLFF.

On this clone itself: The sample holds other DNA sequences that translate to the same CDR3. The chain couples TRBV4-3 to TRBJ2-7; D gene unclear. V lost 0 bases, J lost 4 bases, and 7 bases lay in between. Looked up from germline, CDR1 is LGHNA and CDR2 is YSLEER. This CDR3 has 13 residues. CDR3 coding DNA: TGCGCCAGCAGCCAAGACCTACCATACGAGCAGTACTTC. Amino acids: CASSQDLPYEQYF.

This chain joins TRBV28 and TRBJ1-4; the D gene is possibly TRBD1 (6 bases). From germline, CDR1 is MDHEN and CDR2 SYDVKM. Trimming took off 5 bases at V and 8 bases at J, with 15 bases between the two ends. This CDR3 comprises 14 residues. The CDR3 DNA reads as TGTGCCAGCAGTGGAACAGGGAAATACGAAAAACTGTTTTTT. This gives the protein CASSGTGKYEKLFF.

The chain joins TRBV9 to TRBJ1-5, with D perhaps matching TRBD1 (5 bases). This CDR3 has 15 amino acids. Deletions cut 0 bases from V and 7 bases from J, with 14 bases between. CDR1 is SGDLS, CDR2 YYNGEE, per germline. CDR3 residues: CASSVGDSLGQPQHF. In DNA form, the CDR3 reads TGTGCCAGCAGCGTAGGAGACAGTCTCGGCCAGCCCCAGCATTTT.